This paragraph reports one TCR beta chain. Germline V gene data show CDR1 as SEHNR and CDR2 as FQNEAQ (reference sequence). The CDR3 runs to 16 residues. Unmatched junction bases numbered 13, after V lost 5 bases and J lost 8 bases. Participant ages covered about 18 to 89 years across 24 US areas. In the 2 weeks before study entry, exposed participants met a COVID-19 case, which was PCR-confirmed or clinician-diagnosed. The data were obtained in a study of blood T cell repertoires in COVID-19. On the study more broadly: Acute-phase and convalescent COVID-19 samples originated in the United States, Italy and Spain. T cells, B-cell-depleted T cells, or PBMCs supplied cDNA or gDNA.

Only in-frame clones appear in the TCRdb table, and some are missing; sequencing was by immunoSEQ multiplex PCR. The table includes fewer than 350,000 clones, 85% detected once. V is TRBV7-9 and J is TRBJ1-4, with 8 bases identical to TRBD1. This clonotype originated in a woman aged 25 to 45 who had been exposed to COVID-19. Sequencing used PBMCs or T cells enriched from blood (not recorded which). DNA for the CDR3: TGTGCCAGCAGCCCTCGGAGGTCACAGGGGGACGAAAAACTGTTTTTT. Residues: CASSPRRSQGDEKLFF.